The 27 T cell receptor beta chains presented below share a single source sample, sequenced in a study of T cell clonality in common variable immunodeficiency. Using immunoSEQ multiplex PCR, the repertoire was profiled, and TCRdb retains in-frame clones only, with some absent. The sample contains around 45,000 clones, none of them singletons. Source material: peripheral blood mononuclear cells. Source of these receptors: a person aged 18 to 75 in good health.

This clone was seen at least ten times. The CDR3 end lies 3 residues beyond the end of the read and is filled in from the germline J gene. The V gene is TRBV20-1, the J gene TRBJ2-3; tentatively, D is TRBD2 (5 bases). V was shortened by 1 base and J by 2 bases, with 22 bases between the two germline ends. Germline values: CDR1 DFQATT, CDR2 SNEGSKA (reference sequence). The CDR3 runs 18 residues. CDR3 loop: CSARVLESKSGPTDTQYF. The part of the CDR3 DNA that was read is TGCAGTGCTAGAGTGCTAGAGAGTAAGAGCGGCCCCACAGATACG.

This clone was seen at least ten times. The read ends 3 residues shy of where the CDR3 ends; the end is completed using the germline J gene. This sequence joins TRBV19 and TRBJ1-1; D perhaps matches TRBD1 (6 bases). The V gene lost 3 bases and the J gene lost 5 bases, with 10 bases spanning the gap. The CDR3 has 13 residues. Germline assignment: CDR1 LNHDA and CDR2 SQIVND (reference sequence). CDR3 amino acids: CASSIQGRTEAFF. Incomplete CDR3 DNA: TGTGCCAGTAGTATTCAGGGGAGGACTGAA.

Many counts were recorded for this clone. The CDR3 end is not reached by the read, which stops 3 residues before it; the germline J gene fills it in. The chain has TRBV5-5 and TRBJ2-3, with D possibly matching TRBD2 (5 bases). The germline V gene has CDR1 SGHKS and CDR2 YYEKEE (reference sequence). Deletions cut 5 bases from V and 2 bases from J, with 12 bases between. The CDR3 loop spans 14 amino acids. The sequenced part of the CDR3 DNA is TGTGCCAGCAGATCCGGACTTTTCACAGATACG. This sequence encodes CASRSGLFTDT. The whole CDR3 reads CASRSGLFTDTQYF.

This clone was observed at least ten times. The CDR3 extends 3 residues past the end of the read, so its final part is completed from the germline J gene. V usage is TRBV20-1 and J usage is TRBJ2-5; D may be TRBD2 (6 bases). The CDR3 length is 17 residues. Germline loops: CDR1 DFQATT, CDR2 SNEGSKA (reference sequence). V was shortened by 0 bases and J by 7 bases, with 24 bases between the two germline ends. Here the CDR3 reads CSAREVGGLTGIGTQYF. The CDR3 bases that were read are TGCAGTGCTAGAGAGGTGGGGGGATTAACGGGAATCGGGACC.

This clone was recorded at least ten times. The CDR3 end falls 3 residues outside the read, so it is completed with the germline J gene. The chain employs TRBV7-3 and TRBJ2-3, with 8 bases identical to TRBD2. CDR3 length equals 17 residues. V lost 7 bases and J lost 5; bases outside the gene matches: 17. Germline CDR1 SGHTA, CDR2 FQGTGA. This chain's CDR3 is CASTLQPNGGAIDTQYF. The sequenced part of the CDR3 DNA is TGTGCCAGCACCCTACAACCAAACGGGGGGGCGATAGATACG.

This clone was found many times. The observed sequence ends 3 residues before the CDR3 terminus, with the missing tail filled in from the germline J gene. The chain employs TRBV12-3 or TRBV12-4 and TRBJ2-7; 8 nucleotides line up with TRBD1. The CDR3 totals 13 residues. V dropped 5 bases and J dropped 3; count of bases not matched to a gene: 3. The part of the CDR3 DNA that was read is TGTGCCAGCAGTGGACAGGGAGGCTACGAG. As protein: CASSGQGGYE. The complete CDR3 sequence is CASSGQGGYEQYF.

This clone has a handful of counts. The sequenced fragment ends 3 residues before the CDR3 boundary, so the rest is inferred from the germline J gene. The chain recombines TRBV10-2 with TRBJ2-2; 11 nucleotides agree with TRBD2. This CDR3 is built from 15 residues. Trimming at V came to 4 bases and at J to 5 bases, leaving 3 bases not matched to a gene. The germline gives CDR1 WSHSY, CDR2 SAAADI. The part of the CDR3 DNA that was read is TGCGCCAGCAGTGGTCTAGCGGGAGGTACCGGGGAG. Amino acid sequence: CASSGLAGGTGE. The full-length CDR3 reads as CASSGLAGGTGELFF.

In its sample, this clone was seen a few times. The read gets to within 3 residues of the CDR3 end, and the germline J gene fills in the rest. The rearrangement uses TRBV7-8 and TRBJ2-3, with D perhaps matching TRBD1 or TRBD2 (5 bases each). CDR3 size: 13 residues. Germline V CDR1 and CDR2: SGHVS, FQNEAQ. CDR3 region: CASSLGERGSQYF. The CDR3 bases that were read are TGTGCCAGCAGCTTAGGCGAGAGGGGTTCG.

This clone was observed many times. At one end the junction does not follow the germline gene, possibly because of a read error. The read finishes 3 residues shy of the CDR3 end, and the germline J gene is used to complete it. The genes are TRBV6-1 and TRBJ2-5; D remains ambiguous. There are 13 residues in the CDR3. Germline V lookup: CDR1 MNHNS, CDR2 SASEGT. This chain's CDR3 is CASIEFRGETQYF. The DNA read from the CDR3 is TGTGCCAGCATTGAATTCCGAGGAGAGACC.

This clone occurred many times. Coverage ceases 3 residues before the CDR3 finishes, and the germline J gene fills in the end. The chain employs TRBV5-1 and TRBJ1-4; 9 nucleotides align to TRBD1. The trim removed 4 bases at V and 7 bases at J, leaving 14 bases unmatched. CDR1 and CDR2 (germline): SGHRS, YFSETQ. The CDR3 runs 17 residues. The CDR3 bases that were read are TGCGCCAGCAGCCCGGTGATCGCACAGGGGGCAGGTGAAAAA. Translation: CASSPVIAQGAGEK. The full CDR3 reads CASSPVIAQGAGEKLFF. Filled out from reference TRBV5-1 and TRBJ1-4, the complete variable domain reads KAGVTQTPRYLIKTRGQQVTLSCSPISGHRSVSWYQQTPGQGLQFLFEYFSETQRNKGNFPGRFSGRQFSNSRSEMNVSTLELGDSALYLCASSPVIAQGAGEKLFFGSGTQLSVL.

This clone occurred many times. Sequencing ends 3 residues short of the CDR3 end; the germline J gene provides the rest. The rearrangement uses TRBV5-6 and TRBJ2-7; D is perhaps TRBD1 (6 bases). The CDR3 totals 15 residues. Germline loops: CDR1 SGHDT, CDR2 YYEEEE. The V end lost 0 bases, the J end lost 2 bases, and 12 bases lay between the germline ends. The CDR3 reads CASSLEQGITYEQYF. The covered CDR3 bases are TGTGCCAGCAGCTTGGAACAGGGCATCACCTACGAG.

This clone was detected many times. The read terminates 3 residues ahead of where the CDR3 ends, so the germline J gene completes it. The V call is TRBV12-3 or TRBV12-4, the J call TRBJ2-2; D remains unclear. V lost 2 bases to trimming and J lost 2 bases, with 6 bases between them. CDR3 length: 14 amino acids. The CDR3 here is CASSLLPNTGELFF. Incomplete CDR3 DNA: TGTGCCAGCAGTTTACTACCCAACACCGGGGAG.

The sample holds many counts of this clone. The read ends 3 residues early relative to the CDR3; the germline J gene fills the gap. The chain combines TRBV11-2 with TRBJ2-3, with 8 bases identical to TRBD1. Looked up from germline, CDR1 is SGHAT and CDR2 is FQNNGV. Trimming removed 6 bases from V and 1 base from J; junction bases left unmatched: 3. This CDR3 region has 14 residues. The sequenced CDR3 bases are TGTGCCAGCAGACCGACAGGGGGCACAGATACG. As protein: CASRPTGGTDT. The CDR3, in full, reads CASRPTGGTDTQYF.

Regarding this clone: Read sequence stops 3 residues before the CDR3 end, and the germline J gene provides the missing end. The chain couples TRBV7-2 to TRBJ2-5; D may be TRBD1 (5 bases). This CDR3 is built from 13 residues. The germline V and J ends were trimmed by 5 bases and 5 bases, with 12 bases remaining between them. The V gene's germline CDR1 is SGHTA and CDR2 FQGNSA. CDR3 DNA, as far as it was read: TGTGCCAGCAGCGCGGATAGGGGCGAGACC. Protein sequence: CASSADRGET. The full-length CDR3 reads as CASSADRGETQYF.

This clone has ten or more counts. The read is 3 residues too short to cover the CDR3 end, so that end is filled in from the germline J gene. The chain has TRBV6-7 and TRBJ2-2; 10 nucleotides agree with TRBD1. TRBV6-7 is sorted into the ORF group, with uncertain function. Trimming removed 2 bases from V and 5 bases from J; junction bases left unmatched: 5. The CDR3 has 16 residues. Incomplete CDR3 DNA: TGTGCCAGCAGTTACGGGGACAGGGGCGAGACCGGGGAG. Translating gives CASSYGDRGETGE. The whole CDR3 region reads CASSYGDRGETGELFF.

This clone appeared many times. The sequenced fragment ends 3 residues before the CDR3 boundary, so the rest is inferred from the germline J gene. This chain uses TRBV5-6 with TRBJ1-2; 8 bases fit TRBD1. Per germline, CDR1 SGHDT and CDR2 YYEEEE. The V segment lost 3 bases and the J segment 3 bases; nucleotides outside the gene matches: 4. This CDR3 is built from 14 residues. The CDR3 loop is CASSWGQDDYGYTF. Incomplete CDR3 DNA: TGTGCCAGCAGCTGGGGACAGGATGACTATGGC. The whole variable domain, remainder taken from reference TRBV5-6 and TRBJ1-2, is DAGVTQSPTHLIKTRGQQVTLRCSPKSGHDTVSWYQQALGQGPQFIFQYYEEEERQRGNFPDRFSGHQFPNYSSELNVNALLLGDSALYLCASSWGQDDYGYTFGSGTRLTVV.

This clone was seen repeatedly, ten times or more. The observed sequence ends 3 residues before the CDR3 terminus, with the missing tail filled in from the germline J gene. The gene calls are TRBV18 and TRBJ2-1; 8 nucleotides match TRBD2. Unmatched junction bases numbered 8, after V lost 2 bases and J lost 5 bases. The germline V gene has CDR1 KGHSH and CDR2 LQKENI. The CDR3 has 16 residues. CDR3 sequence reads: CASSPTIAGRDNEQFF. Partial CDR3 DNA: TGTGCCAGCTCACCAACTATAGCGGGAAGGGACAATGAG.

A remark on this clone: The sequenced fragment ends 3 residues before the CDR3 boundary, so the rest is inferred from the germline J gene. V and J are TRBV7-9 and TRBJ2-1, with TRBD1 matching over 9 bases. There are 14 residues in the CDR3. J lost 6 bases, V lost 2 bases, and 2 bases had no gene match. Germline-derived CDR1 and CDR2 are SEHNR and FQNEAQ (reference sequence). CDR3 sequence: CASSLTDRGNEQFF. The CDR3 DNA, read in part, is TGTGCCAGCAGCTTAACGGACAGGGGCAATGAG.

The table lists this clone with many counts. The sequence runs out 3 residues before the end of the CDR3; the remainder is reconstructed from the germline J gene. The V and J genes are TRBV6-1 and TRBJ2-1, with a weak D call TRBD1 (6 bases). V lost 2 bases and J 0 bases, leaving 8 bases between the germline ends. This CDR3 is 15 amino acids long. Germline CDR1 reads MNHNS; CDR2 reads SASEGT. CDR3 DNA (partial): TGTGCCAGCAGTGAACAAGGGGGCTCCTACAATGAG. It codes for CASSEQGGSYNE. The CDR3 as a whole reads CASSEQGGSYNEQFF.

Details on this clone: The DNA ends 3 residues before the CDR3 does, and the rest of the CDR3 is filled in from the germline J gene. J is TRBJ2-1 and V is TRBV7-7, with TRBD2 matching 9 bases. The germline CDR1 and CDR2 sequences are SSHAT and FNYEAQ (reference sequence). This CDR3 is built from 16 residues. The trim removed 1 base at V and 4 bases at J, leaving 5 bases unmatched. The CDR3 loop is CASSLEVAGDYNEQFF. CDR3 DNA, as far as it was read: TGTGCCAGCAGCTTAGAGGTAGCGGGGGATTACAATGAG.

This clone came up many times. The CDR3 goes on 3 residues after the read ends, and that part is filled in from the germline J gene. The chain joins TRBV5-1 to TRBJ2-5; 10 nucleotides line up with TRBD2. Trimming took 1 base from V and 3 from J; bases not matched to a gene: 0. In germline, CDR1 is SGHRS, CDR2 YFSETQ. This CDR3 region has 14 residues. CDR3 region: CASSLTSGEETQYF. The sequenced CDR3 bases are TGCGCCAGCAGCTTGACTAGCGGGGAAGAGACC. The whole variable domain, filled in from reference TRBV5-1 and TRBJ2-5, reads KAGVTQTPRYLIKTRGQQVTLSCSPISGHRSVSWYQQTPGQGLQFLFEYFSETQRNKGNFPGRFSGRQFSNSRSEMNVSTLELGDSALYLCASSLTSGEETQYFGPGTRLLVL.

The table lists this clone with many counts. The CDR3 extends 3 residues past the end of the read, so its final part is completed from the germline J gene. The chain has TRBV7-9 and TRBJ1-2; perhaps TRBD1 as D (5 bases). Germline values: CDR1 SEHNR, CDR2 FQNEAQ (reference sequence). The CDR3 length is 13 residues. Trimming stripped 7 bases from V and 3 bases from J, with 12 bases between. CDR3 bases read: TGTGCCAGCACCGGCAGGGCCTACTATGGC. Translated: CASTGRAYYG. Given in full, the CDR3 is CASTGRAYYGYTF. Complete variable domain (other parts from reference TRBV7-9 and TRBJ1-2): DTGVSQNPRHKITKRGQNVTFRCDPISEHNRLYWYRQTLGQGPEFLTYFQNEAQLEKSRLLSDRFSAERPKGSFSTLEIQRTEQGDSAMYLCASTGRAYYGYTFGSGTRLTVV.

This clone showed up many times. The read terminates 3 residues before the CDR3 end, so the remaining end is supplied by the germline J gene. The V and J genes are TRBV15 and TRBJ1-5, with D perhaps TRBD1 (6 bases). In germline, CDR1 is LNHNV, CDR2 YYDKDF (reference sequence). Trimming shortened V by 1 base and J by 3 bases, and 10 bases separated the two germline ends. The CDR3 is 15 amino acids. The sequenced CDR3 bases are TGTGCCACCAGCAGAGGACAGGTATACAATCAGCCC. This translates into CATSRGQVYNQP. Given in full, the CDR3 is CATSRGQVYNQPQHF.

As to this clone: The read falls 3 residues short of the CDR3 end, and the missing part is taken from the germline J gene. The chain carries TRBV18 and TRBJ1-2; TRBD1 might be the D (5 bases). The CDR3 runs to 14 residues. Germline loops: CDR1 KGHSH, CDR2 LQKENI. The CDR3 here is CASNFEGPFYDYTF. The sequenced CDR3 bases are TGTGCCAGCAACTTTGAGGGGCCTTTCTACGAC.

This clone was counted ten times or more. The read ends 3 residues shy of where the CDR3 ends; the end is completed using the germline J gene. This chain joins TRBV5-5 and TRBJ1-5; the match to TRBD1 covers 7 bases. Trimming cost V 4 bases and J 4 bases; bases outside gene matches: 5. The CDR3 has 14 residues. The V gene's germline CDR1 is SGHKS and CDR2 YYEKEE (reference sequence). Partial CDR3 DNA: TGTGCCAGCAGCCTGGGGACAGCTAATCAGCCC. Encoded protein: CASSLGTANQP. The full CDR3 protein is CASSLGTANQPQHF.

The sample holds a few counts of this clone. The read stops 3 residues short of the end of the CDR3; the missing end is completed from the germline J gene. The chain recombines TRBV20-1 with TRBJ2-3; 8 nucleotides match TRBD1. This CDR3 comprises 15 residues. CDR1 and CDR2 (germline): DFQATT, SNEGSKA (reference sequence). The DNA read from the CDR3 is TGCAGTGCTAGATCCGTGGACAGGGTAGGACAGCCG. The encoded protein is CSARSVDRVGQP. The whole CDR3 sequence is CSARSVDRVGQPQYF.

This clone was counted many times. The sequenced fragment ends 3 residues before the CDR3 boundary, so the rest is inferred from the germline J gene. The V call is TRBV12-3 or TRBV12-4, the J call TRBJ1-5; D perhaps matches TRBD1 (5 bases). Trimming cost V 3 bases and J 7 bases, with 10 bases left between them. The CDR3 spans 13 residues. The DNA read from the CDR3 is TGTGCCAGCAGTTTGGGTGGGGCCCAGCCC. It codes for CASSLGGAQP. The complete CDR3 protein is CASSLGGAQPQHF.